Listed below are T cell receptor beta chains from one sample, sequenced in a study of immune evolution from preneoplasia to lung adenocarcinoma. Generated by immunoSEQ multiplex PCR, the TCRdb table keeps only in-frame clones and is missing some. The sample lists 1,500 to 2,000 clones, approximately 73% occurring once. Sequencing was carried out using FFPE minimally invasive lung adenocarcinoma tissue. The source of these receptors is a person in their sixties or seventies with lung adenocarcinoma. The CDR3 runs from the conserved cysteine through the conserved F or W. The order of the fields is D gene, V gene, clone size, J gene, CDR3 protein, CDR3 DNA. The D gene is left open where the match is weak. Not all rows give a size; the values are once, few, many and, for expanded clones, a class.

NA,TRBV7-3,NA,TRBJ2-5,CASSRVGGTETQYF,TGTGCCAGCAGCCGAGTGGGGGGAACCGAGACCCAGTACTTC
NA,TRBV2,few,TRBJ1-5,CASRLDNLQPQHF,TGTGCCAGCAGGTTGGACAATTTGCAGCCCCAGCATTTT
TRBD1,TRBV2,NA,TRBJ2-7,CASSRQGASYEQYF,TGTGCCAGCAGTCGACAGGGGGCCTCCTACGAGCAGTACTTC
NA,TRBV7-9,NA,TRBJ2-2,CVSSLAQAANTGELFF,TGTGTCAGCAGCTTAGCTCAAGCCGCGAACACCGGGGAGCTGTTTTTT
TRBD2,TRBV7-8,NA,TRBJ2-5,CVSSFSGLAGGLETQYF,TGTGTCAGCAGCTTTTCAGGACTAGCGGGGGGGCTGGAGACCCAGTACTTC
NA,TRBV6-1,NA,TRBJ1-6,CATEGASSYNSPLHF,TGTGCCACCGAGGGTGCCTCCTCCTATAATTCACCCCTCCACTTT
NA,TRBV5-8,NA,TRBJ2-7,CASSLDYGRYEQYF,TGTGCCAGCAGCTTGGACTACGGGCGCTACGAGCAGTACTTC
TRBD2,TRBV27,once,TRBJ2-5,CASSLVGGAEETQYF,TGTGCCAGCAGTTTGGTCGGGGGGGCCGAGGAGACCCAGTACTTC
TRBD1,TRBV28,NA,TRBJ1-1,CASSLGTGGDAFF,TGTGCCAGCAGTTTAGGGACAGGGGGAGACGCTTTCTTT
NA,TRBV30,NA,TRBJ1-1,CAWRTVTVNTEAFF,TGTGCCTGGAGGACGGTGACAGTGAACACTGAAGCTTTCTTT
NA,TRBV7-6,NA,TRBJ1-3,CASSFPRTEVTGNTIYF,TGTGCCAGCAGCTTCCCCCGGACGGAAGTTACTGGAAACACCATATATTTT
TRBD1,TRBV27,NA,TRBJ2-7,CASSAETGSSYEQYF,TGTGCCAGCAGCGCGGAGACAGGGAGCTCCTACGAGCAGTACTTC
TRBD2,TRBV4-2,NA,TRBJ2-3,CASSQDYSGGLGDTQYF,TGTGCCAGCAGCCAAGATTATAGCGGGGGGTTGGGAGATACGCAGTATTTT
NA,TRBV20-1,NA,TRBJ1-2,CSARHYGYTF,TGCAGTGCTAGACACTATGGCTACACCTTC
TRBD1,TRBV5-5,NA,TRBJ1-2,CASSATTGGGGYTF,TGTGCCAGCAGCGCAACGACAGGGGGTGGCGGCTACACCTTC
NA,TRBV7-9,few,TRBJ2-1,CASSLVRLFDEQFF,TGTGCCAGCAGCTTAGTGCGCCTGTTCGATGAGCAGTTCTTC
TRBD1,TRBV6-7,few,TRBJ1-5,CASSYRDRGRGQPQHF,TGTGCCAGCAGTTACAGGGACAGGGGCCGGGGGCAGCCCCAGCATTTT
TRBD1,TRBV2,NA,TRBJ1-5,CASSSNRGSNQPQHF,TGTGCCAGCAGCAGTAACAGGGGAAGCAATCAGCCCCAGCATTTT
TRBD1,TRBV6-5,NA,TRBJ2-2,CASSPTGGGAGELFF,TGTGCCAGCAGTCCGACAGGGGGAGGGGCCGGGGAGCTGTTTTTT
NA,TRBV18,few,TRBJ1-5,CASSPGGDQPQHF,TGTGCCAGCTCACCGGGAGGCGATCAGCCCCAGCATTTT
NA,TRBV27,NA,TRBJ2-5,CASSSGVGGTQYF,TGTGCCAGCAGTAGTGGGGTTGGGGGGACCCAGTACTTC
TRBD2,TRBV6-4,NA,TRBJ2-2,CASSRGGLSGELFF,TGTGCCAGCAGTCGGGGGGGCCTGAGCGGGGAGCTGTTTTTT
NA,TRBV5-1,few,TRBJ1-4,CASSLGDNNEKLFF,TGCGCCAGCAGCCTAGGTGATAATAATGAAAAACTGTTTTTT
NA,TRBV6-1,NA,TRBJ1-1,CASPGWDNTEAFF,TGTGCCAGCCCTGGTTGGGATAACACTGAAGCTTTCTTT
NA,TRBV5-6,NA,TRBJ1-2,CASSLGHAVYGYTF,TGTGCCAGCAGCTTGGGACACGCAGTATATGGCTACACCTTC
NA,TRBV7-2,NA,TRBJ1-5,CASSLPGSWQPQHF,TGTGCCAGCAGCTTACCGGGATCATGGCAGCCCCAGCATTTT
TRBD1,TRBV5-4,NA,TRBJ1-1,CASSLGGQGSNTEAFF,TGTGCCAGCAGCTTGGGGGGACAGGGGTCGAACACTGAAGCTTTCTTT
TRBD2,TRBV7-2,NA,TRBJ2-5,CASSSPSGGAETQYF,TGTGCCAGCAGCTCCCCTAGCGGGGGGGCAGAGACCCAGTACTTC
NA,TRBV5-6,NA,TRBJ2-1,CASSFGTPSSYNEQFF,TGTGCCAGCAGTTTCGGGACTCCTAGCTCCTACAATGAGCAGTTCTTC
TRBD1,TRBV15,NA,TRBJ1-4,CATSRGDSEKLFF,TGTGCCACCAGCAGGGGGGACAGTGAAAAACTGTTTTTT
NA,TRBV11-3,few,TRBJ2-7,CASSLGLYEQYF,TGTGCCAGCAGCTTAGGGTTGTACGAGCAGTACTTC
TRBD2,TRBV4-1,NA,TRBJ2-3,CASSQNSGGTTDTQYF,TGCGCCAGCAGCCAAAATAGCGGGGGGACCACAGATACGCAGTATTTT
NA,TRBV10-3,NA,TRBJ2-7,CAISESTQAYEQYF,TGTGCCATCAGTGAGTCAACCCAAGCCTACGAGCAGTACTTC
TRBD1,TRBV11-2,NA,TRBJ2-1,CASRGDRGANNEQFF,TGTGCCAGCAGAGGTGACAGGGGGGCAAACAATGAGCAGTTCTTC
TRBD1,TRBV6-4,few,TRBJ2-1,CASSERPGQGYNEQFF,TGTGCCAGCAGTGAACGACCGGGACAGGGCTACAATGAGCAGTTCTTC
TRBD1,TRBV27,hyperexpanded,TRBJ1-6,CASRDSPYNSPLHF,TGTGCCAGTCGGGACAGCCCCTATAATTCACCCCTCCACTTT
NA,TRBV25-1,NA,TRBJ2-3,CASSDPQRATQYF,TGTGCCAGCAGTGACCCCCAGCGTGCTACGCAGTATTTT
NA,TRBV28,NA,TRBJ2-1,CASRTSGESYNEQFF,TGTGCCAGCAGGACCTCGGGGGAATCCTACAATGAGCAGTTCTTC
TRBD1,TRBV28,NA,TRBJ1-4,CASSYSYRQGEKLFF,TGTGCCAGCAGCTACAGCTATAGACAGGGTGAAAAACTGTTTTTT
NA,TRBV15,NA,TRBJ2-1,CATSSSSLNEQFF,TGTGCCACCAGCAGCAGTTCCCTCAATGAGCAGTTCTTC
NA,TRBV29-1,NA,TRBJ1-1,CSVEVESGSEAFF,TGCAGCGTTGAAGTAGAGTCGGGTTCTGAAGCTTTCTTT
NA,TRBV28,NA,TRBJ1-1,CASSSTGGFRKTEAFF,TGTGCCAGCAGTTCGACGGGGGGTTTCAGAAAGACTGAAGCTTTCTTT
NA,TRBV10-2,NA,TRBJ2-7,CASSEFDSSYEQYF,TGCGCCAGCAGTGAGTTTGACAGCTCCTACGAGCAGTACTTC
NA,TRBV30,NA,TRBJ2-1,CAWRAGMSSYNEQFF,TGTGCCTGGAGGGCAGGGATGAGCTCCTACAATGAGCAGTTCTTC
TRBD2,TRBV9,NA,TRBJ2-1,CASSVGAGGRDSSYNEQFF,TGTGCCAGCAGCGTAGGGGCGGGGGGGCGAGACAGCTCCTACAATGAGCAGTTCTTC
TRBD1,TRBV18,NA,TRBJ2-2,CASSPLIQDRGQTGELFF,TGTGCCAGCTCACCACTCATTCAGGACAGGGGGCAAACCGGGGAGCTGTTTTTT
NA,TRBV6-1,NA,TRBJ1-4,CASSGQGITNEKLFF,TGTGCCAGCAGTGGGCAGGGAATAACTAATGAAAAACTGTTTTTT
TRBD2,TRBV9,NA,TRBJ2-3,CASSGGLAGGLLTDTQYF,TGTGCCAGCAGCGGAGGACTAGCGGGGGGCCTCCTCACAGATACGCAGTATTTT
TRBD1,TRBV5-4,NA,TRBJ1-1,CASSLNSGQGNTEAFF,TGTGCCAGCAGCTTGAATAGCGGACAGGGGAACACTGAAGCTTTCTTT
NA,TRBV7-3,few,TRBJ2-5,CASSPQGGETQYF,TGTGCCAGCAGCCCACAGGGGGGGGAGACCCAGTACTTC
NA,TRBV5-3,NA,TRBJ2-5,CARSPRPGETQYF,TGTGCCAGAAGCCCGCGACCTGGGGAGACCCAGTACTTC